This TCR beta chain was observed in a study of glioma-infiltrating T cells after dendritic cell vaccination. The overall study: Patients had newly diagnosed or recurrent glioblastoma and received dendritic cell vaccines.

Germline V lookup: CDR1 MGHRA, CDR2 YSYEKL. V gave up 1 base and J gave up 0 bases, with 10 bases separating them. The CDR3 has 15 amino acids. Study-wide points: No direct clonality-survival link was found; a diverse polyclonal response may matter.

Notes on this clone: Its cognate antigen is unknown.

Libraries were prepared by immunoSEQ multiplex PCR; TCRdb keeps only in-frame clonotypes and omits some of them. The repertoire consists of roughly 100,000 clones, with over 75% occurring once and the leading ten covering roughly 2.9%. The V and J genes are TRBV4-1 and TRBJ2-7, with a tentative D call TRBD1 (6 bases). The TCR comes from a human donor with glioblastoma. The source material was blood, sampled before dendritic cell vaccination. The CDR3 bases are TGCGCCAGCAGCCAAGGGGACACTAACTCCTACGAGCAGTACTTC. As protein: CASSQGDTNSYEQYF.